This TCR beta chain came from a study of T cells in Graves' hyperthyroidism and ophthalmopathy. Study results and caveats: Model-based prediction identified ophthalmopathy a median approximately 6.2 months prior to its onset. Classification by a 13 V-J model distinguished ophthalmopathy from stable hyperthyroidism.

Using RNA transcripts as the source, TCR beta CDR3 regions were amplified. The HTBI primer set was used in a first-round RT-PCR of the TCR CDR3. In TCRdb, the multiplex PCR reads were re-called with MiXCR into one record per CDR3 protein. The sample records roughly 500,000 distinct CDR3 sequences, 40% to 50% being singletons. Worth noting for this clonotype: Its antigen is still unknown. One end of the junction fails to match germline, which may point to a read error.

The germline CDR1 and CDR2 sequences are DFQATT and SNEGSKA (reference sequence). The CDR3 spans 14 residues. The sequencing input was peripheral blood or thyroid tissue (not recorded which). The V gene is TRBV20-1, the J gene TRBJ2-7, with a weak D call TRBD2 (5 bases). The source is an adult woman with Graves' disease, either hyperthyroidism or ophthalmopathy (not recorded which). The CDR3 region has the DNA TGCAGTGCTATGGCTCGCCAGAGATGGGAGAGGAGAGACTTC. This translates into CSAMARQRWERRDF.